This record looks at one T cell receptor (beta chain) sequence and its context. Its antigen remains unknown. The CDR3 runs to 16 residues. The V end lost 3 bases, the J end lost 5 bases, and 20 bases lay between the germline ends. Germline V gene lookup returns CDR1 SGHRS and CDR2 YFSETQ. Method: immunoSEQ multiplex PCR; TCRdb's copy keeps in-frame clones and lacks some. In the table there are roughly 300,000 clones, around 77% of which are singletons. This entry is derived from a study of cytotoxic CD8 clonotypes in ibrutinib-treated CLL. At the level of the study: Patient counts were 11 relapsed/refractory, roughly 15 treatment-naive and some 17 IGHV unmutated. Partial responders roughly 25, complete 2; 12 progressed and some 15 stayed in remission by median 68 months. Findings and caveats of the study: Researchers report that baseline clonality outpaced age-matched healthy donors and tracked circulating CD8+ T-cell counts.

This sample comprised PBMCs, obtained at disease progression, from a patient treated with ibrutinib. The sequence was collected from a human donor with chronic lymphocytic leukemia. The chain joins TRBV5-1 to TRBJ2-5; tentatively, D is TRBD1 or TRBD2 (5 bases each). This CDR3 is CASSSGAARLGETQYF. DNA of the CDR3: TGCGCCAGCAGCTCCGGGGCGGCCAGGCTAGGGGAGACCCAGTACTTC.